The source of this TCR beta chain is a study of response to subunit inactivated influenza vaccine. The study, taken as a whole, reports: Authors suggested each seasonal flu vaccination may recruit only limited numbers of new T cells.

In regard to this clonotype: Its antigen is unidentified.

TCRdb processed the RT-PCR reads anew with MiXCR; each CDR3 protein has one entry. The sample lists about 500,000 distinct CDR3 sequences; more than 15% were seen once. The specimen comprised CD4+ T cells sorted from PBMCs, sampled less than 30 months after vaccination. This sequence was found in a man between 50 and 69 years old who received an inactivated influenza vaccine.

The CDR3 DNA sequence: TGTGCCAGCAGGGTGGAAGACGCGAGGGAGACCCAGTACTTC. Translated, it gives CASRVEDARETQYF. The chain recombines TRBV6-1 with TRBJ2-5, with D unresolved. CDR1 MNHNS and CDR2 SASEGT come from the germline V gene. This CDR3 is built from 14 residues. Trimming pared 6 bases from V and 5 bases from J, leaving 16 bases between.